This T cell receptor beta chain was identified during a study of cytomegalovirus exposure and HLA in healthy donors. V lost 4 bases, J lost 5 bases, and 9 bases stayed unmatched. The length of the CDR3 is 16 residues. Germline V CDR1 and CDR2: MNHEY, SVGAGI. Study-level points and caveats: Investigators reported over 150 TCR beta chains as tied to cytomegalovirus.

The PCR made use of 60 Vbeta and 13 Jbeta primers. Profiled with immunoSEQ multiplex PCR; TCRdb holds only in-frame clones, not every one. Found here are about 120,000 clones, roughly 70% of them singletons; the top ten hold less than 3.5%. With regard to this clone: The antigen is unknown.

The specimen was PBMCs. The chain links TRBV6-5 to TRBJ2-5, with TRBD2 matching over 11 bases. The source of this sequence is a woman in her thirties or forties in good health and CMV-seropositive. CDR3 DNA sequence: TGTGCCAGCAGTTTCTCCTATCCTAGCGGGGGGGAGACCCAGTACTTC. Encoded protein: CASSFSYPSGGETQYF.